This is a list of T cell receptor beta chains from one sample in a study of T-cell reconstitution after alpha-beta-depleted transplantation in children. One entry per CDR3 protein, called by TCRdb with MiXCR from the PCR reads. The sample has roughly 500,000 distinct CDR3 sequences; around 20% are singletons. The sample in question was PBMCs from the stem cell graft donor, obtained from the stem cell graft. These receptors were collected from a human donor who donated a stem cell graft to a child with acute lymphoblastic leukemia. Both conserved end residues are part of each CDR3. The D gene is left open where the match is weak. Some rows mark clone size as missing; the rest say once, few, many or name a class of expanded clone.

d_gene	v_gene	j_gene	abundance	CDR3nt	CDR3aa
NA	TRBV29-1	TRBJ2-7	NA	TGCAGCGTTGAAATTGGACACGGGGTGGGCGAGCAGTACTTC	CSVEIGHGVGEQYF
NA	TRBV18	TRBJ1-1	NA	TGTGCCAGCTCACCAACTTTCTCTGGGACACAAGCTTTCTTT	CASSPTFSGTQAFF
TRBD1	TRBV20-1	TRBJ2-6	few	TGCAGTGTCGACAGGGGCCCAATCTCTGGGGCCAACGTCCTGACTTTC	CSVDRGPISGANVLTF
TRBD1	TRBV29-1	TRBJ1-2	few	TGCAGCGCTAGGGGACAGAACAGCTATGGCTACACCTTC	CSARGQNSYGYTF
NA	TRBV5-1	TRBJ2-3	NA	TGCGCCAGCAGCGCCCGGGACTTCACAGATACGCAGTATTTT	CASSARDFTDTQYF
TRBD2	TRBV25-1	TRBJ2-1	NA	TGTGCCGCCGAGGGGCCCCGGGCGGGAGGGCCTCAGCAGTTCTTC	CAAEGPRAGGPQQFF
NA	TRBV5-6	TRBJ2-7	many	TGTGCCAGCAGCTTGAGGAATTACGAGCAGTACTTC	CASSLRNYEQYF
NA	TRBV5-6	TRBJ2-4	few	TGTGCCAGCAGCTTGGGTGGAACCGGACCGCACAAAAACATTCAGTACTTC	CASSLGGTGPHKNIQYF
NA	TRBV5-1	TRBJ2-7	NA	TGCGCCAGCGCAAGCCAGCCCCAGGGACTCCGGAGAACGGCTGATTACGAGCAGTACTTC	CASASQPQGLRRTADYEQYF
TRBD1	TRBV27	TRBJ2-7	few	TGTGCCAGCAGTTTATCTCGTTACAGGGGCATCAACGAGCAGTACTTC	CASSLSRYRGINEQYF
TRBD1	TRBV12-3/TRBV12-4	TRBJ1-1	NA	TGTGCCAGCACCGACACAGGGGTAGGAACTGAAGCTTTCTTT	CASTDTGVGTEAFF
TRBD2	TRBV5-1	TRBJ2-5	many	TGTGCCAGCAGCCTAGCGGGGGGGCAAGAGACCCAGTACTTC	CASSLAGGQETQYF
TRBD2	TRBV5-1	TRBJ2-2	NA	TGCGCCAGCAGCTTGAAACTAGCGGGAACACAAAAGCTTGGCACCGGGGAGCTGTTTTTT	CASSLKLAGTQKLGTGELFF
TRBD2	TRBV5-1	TRBJ2-7	NA	TGCGCCAGCAGCTTGATCGCGCAGGGCGGGAGCGAGCAGTACTTC	CASSLIAQGGSEQYF